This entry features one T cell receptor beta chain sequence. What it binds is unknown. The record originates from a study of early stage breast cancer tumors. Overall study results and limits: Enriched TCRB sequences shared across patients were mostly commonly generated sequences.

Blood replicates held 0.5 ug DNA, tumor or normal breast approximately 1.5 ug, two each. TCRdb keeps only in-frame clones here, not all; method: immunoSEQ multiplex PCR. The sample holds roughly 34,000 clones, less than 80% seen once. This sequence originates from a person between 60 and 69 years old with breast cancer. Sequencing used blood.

Here the CDR3 reads CASSWGQSSYNEQFF. The CDR3 nucleotides read TGTGCCAGCAGCTGGGGACAGTCCTCCTACAATGAGCAGTTCTTC. The chain couples TRBV5-4 to TRBJ2-1; 7 bases line up with TRBD1. Germline CDR1 is SGHNT and CDR2 is YYREEE (reference sequence). J gave up 0 bases and V 3 bases, and 3 bases lay outside the gene matches. This CDR3 contains 15 residues.